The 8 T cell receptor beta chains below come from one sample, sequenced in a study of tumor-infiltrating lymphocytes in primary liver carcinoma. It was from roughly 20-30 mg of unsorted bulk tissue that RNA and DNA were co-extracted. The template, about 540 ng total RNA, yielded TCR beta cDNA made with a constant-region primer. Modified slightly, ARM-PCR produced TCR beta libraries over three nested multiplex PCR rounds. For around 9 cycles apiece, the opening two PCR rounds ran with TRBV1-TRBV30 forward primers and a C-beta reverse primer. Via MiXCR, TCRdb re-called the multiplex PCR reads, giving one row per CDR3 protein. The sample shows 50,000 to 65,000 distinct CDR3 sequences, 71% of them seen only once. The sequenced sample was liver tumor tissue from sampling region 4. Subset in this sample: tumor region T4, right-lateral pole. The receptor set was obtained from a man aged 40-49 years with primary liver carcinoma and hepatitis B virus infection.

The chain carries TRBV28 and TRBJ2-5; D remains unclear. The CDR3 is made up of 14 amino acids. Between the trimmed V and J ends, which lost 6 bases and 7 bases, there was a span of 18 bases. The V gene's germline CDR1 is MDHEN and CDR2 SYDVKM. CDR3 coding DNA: TGTGCCAGCAGAGGTTGGAGTTCAGGAGTGACCCAGTACTTC. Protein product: CASRGWSSGVTQYF.

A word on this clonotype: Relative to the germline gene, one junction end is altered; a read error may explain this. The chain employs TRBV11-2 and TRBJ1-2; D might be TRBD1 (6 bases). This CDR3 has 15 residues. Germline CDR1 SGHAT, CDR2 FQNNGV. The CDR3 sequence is CASSLGGTTLVGYTF. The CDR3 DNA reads TGTGCTAGCAGCTTAGGTGGGACAACCCTAGTAGGCTACACCTTC.

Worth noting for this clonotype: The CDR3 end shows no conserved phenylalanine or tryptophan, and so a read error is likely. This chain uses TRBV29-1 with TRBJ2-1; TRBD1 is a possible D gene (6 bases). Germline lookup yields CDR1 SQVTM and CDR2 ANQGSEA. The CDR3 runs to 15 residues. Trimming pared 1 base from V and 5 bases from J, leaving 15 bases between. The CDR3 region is CSVEGGAGVHNEQFL. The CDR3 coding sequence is TGCAGCGTTGAAGGTGGGGCAGGGGTCCACAATGAGCAGTTCTTA.

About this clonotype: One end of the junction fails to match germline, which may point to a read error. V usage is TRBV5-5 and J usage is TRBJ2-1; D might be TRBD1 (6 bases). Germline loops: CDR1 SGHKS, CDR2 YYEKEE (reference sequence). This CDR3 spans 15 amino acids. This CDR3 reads CASSPEQGSYNEQFF. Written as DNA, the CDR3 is TGTGCCAGCAGCCCTGAACAGGGTTCATACAATGAGCAGTTCTTT.

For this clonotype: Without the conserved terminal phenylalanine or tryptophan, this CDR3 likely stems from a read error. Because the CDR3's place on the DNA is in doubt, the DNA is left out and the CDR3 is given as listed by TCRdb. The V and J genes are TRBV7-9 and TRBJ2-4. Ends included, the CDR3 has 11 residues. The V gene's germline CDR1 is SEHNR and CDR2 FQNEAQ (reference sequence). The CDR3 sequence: CASSPQDIHYI.

The CDR3 bases are TGTGCCAGCAGTTACGGGTGTTATAGCAATCAGCCCCAGCATTTT. It yields the protein CASSYGCYSNQPQHF. The J gene is TRBJ1-5, the V gene TRBV6-6, with D uncertain. The CDR3 runs to 15 residues. In germline, CDR1 is MNHNY, CDR2 SVGAGI (reference sequence). Deletions cut 2 bases from V and 0 bases from J, with 8 bases between.

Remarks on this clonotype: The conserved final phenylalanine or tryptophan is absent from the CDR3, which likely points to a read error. The CDR3 sequence: CASSLEMGGNQPQHL. For the CDR3, the DNA is TGTGCCAGCAGTTTAGAGATGGGGGGCAATCAGCCCCAGCATCTT. This chain joins TRBV11-2 and TRBJ1-5; tentatively, D is TRBD1 (5 bases). Germline V gene sequence: CDR1 SGHAT, CDR2 FQNNGV. The CDR3 is 15 residues long.

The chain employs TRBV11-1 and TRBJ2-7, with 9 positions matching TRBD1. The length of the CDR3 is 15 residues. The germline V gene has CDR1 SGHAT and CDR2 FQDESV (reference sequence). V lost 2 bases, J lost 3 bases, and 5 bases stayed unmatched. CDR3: CASSLITGGDYEQYF. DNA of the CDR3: TGTGCCAGCAGCTTAATTACAGGGGGCGACTACGAGCAGTACTTC.